The subject of this entry is one T cell receptor (beta chain). No antigen is known for it. For the second PCR, which ran for roughly 6 to 12 cycles, a sample-barcoded 5' primer and a J-beta primer mix were used. A single record per CDR3 protein comes from TCRdb applying MiXCR to the 5' RACE reads. This table holds a few hundred thousand distinct CDR3 sequences, 27% found once. These data come from a study of blood T cells in healthy people across ages. Germline values: CDR1 SGHRS, CDR2 YFSETQ. This CDR3 has 13 residues. The V gene lost 2 bases and the J gene lost 5 bases, with 11 bases spanning the gap. Study-level results: Observed TCR beta diversity per million T cells went down as age went up. This fall followed a roughly linear course with age. Unsorted PBMC material precluded a definitive naive versus antigen-experienced comparison. Total diversity from one million sequenced T cells was likely underestimated.

Sequencing was performed on blood. The receptor was derived from an older woman in good health. The gene calls are TRBV5-1 and TRBJ2-7; unclear D gene. The DNA for the CDR3 is TGCGCCAGCAGCTTCTATACCGGAAACGAGCAGTACTTC. It specifies CASSFYTGNEQYF. The whole variable domain, remainder taken from reference TRBV5-1 and TRBJ2-7, is KAGVTQTPRYLIKTRGQQVTLSCSPISGHRSVSWYQQTPGQGLQFLFEYFSETQRNKGNFPGRFSGRQFSNSRSEMNVSTLELGDSALYLCASSFYTGNEQYFGPGTRLTVT.